This T cell receptor (beta chain) was found in a study of CD8 T cells in Susac syndrome. Roughly 0.45 to 1 ug RNA was reverse transcribed with random hexamers. Amplification of TCR beta CDR3 across 54 Vbeta and 13 Jbeta was performed with immunoSEQ multiplex PCR. One entry per CDR3 protein, called by TCRdb with MiXCR from the immunoSEQ multiplex PCR reads. This table has some 150,000 distinct CDR3 sequences, just under 95% appearing once. Points from the study as a whole: It was acknowledged by the study that relatively few individuals were included in its TCR sequencing and HLA analysis.

Remarks on this clonotype: Its antigen remains unidentified.

V trimming: 6 bases; J trimming: 4 bases; junction bases outside the gene matches: 7. The germline gives CDR1 MNHNY, CDR2 SVGAGI (reference sequence). This CDR3 is built from 15 residues. All included Susac syndrome patients satisfied recently defined diagnostic criteria for definite or probable disease. Negative magnetic isolation gave CD8+ and CD4+ cells; FACS enriched CD8+ TEMRA. Sequenced: CD4+ T cells from PBMCs. The receptor was isolated from a human donor with Susac syndrome. The chain uses TRBV6-6 and TRBJ2-2, with 8 bases that match TRBD1. CDR3 DNA: TGTGCCAGCAGCCGCGGACAGGGAGGCACCGGGGAGCTGTTTTTT. It is translated as CASSRGQGGTGELFF.